This TCR beta chain was captured in a study of human T cells and chemical hapten exposure. The study's library attached unique molecular identifiers to single cDNA molecules. MiXCR, applied by TCRdb to the RACE reads, yields one record per CDR3 protein. The profile covers some 300,000 distinct CDR3 sequences, with approximately 5% appearing a single time and about 7.7% taken by the ten largest. V shed 5 bases and J shed 3 bases, with 13 bases lying between them. Germline-derived CDR1 and CDR2 are LGHNA and YSLEER. CDR3 size: 14 residues. This sample's time point: pre-sensitization, week 0. Specified treatment: therapeutic diphenylcyclopropenone sensitization with weekly scalp DPC. Unfractionated whole blood yielded the extracted total RNA. Overall study findings and caveats: Significantly more large CDR3 similarity clusters were formed by expanded TCRs than by controls. TCRs above 1 in 1000 frequency stayed constant with DPC sensitization.

With respect to this clonotype: Its antigen remains unidentified.

The clonotype was recovered from a woman between 18 and 30 years old with alopecia areata. Some clones in this sample may be carry-over from other donors' samples. The gene calls are TRBV4-3 and TRBJ1-1; D is unclear. The sample here was whole blood, taken in connection with sensitization to the hapten diphenylcyclopropenone (DPC). CDR3 protein: CASSAIGRDTEAFF. In DNA, the CDR3 is TGCGCCAGCAGCGCTATTGGCCGGGACACTGAAGCTTTCTTT.